This T cell receptor beta chain appears in the sequencing data of a study of CD8+ T cells in alopecia areata. Study context: Affected scalp percentage gauged treated patients' severity.

Notes on this clone: The sample has other DNA sequences that encode this CDR3 too.

The sequencing template was cDNA reverse transcribed from extracted RNA. The data were produced by immunoSEQ multiplex PCR, yet TCRdb's version contains in-frame clones alone and is incomplete. The data show hundreds of thousands of clones, approximately 70% seen once. From germline, CDR1 is MNHEY and CDR2 SMNVEV (reference sequence). This CDR3 comprises 14 residues. Deletions cut 2 bases from V and 5 bases from J, with 12 bases between. Treatment denoted: oral pan-JAK inhibitor, 5-10 mg twice daily. Both peripheral blood and punch biopsies of lesional scalp skin were obtained from patients who had alopecia areata.

This rearrangement joins TRBV27 to TRBJ1-1; D possibly corresponds to TRBD1 (5 bases). The sequence was obtained from a human donor with alopecia areata. This specimen consisted of CD4+ T cells sorted from blood, obtained at approximately week 45, from a patient treated with tofacitinib. This chain's CDR3 is CASSLRGARTEAFF. The DNA of the CDR3 is TGTGCCAGCAGTTTACGAGGGGCCAGGACTGAAGCTTTCTTT.